This T cell receptor beta chain comes out of a study of blood T cell repertoires in COVID-19. Clones were sequenced by immunoSEQ multiplex PCR, and TCRdb holds only the in-frame ones, with some missing. The sample lists roughly 240,000 clones, roughly 90% occurring once. Losses at the gene ends were 1 base for V and 5 bases for J; bases not matched to a gene: 8. The CDR3 contains 18 residues. CDR1 is MGHRA, CDR2 YSYEKL, per germline. This clone appeared once. Material: PBMCs or T cells enriched from blood (not recorded which). This chain joins TRBV4-1 and TRBJ1-4; 12 bases match TRBD1. This receptor was identified in a woman in her twenties or thirties with acute COVID-19. CDR3 amino acids: CASSQVPGQGARNEKLFF. As DNA, the CDR3 is TGCGCCAGCAGCCAAGTACCGGGACAGGGGGCGCGAAATGAAAAACTGTTTTTT.